The rows below give T cell receptor beta chains drawn from one sample of a study of blood T cell repertoires in COVID-19. The protocol was immunoSEQ multiplex PCR, while the TCRdb copy is restricted to in-frame clones and leaves out a portion. The profile shows fewer than 90,000 clones, over 90% of them singletons. Sequences were obtained from peripheral blood. The origin of the receptors is a human donor with active COVID-19. The donor label of this sample is uncertain. Each CDR3 is given with its conserved first and last residue.

>TRBJ2-3|TRBV10-3
CAISRDRGTDTQYF
>TRBJ2-7|TRBV18
CASSPPSLPGLDF
>TRBJ2-2|TRBV28
CASSLSGRGFHGELFF
>TRBJ1-6|TRBV23-1
CASSQSGAVTGDSPLHF
>TRBJ1-1|TRBV6-5
CASSPKMNTEAFF
>TRBJ2-7|TRBV6-5
CASQLIWTGGHEQYF
>TRBJ2-2|TRBV29-1
CSVAASGGAGELFF
>TRBJ2-3|TRBV29-1
CSAGDRDTQYF
>TRBJ2-3|TRBV5-1
CASSFWNTAGGPDTQYF
>TRBJ1-2|TRBV3-1/TRBV3-2
CASSQDVGGGDSYTF
>TRBJ2-1|TRBV15
CATSRIPGQYNEQFF
>TRBJ1-6|TRBV5-1
CASSVQGAEGSPLHF
>TRBJ1-1|TRBV19
CASTPRAGGSEAFF
>TRBJ1-1|TRBV20-1
CSASKGQVAPAFF
>TRBJ2-3|TRBV5-1
CASKRPQGYTDTQYF
>TRBJ1-2|TRBV29-1
CSVRTGTNYGYTF
>TRBJ2-7|TRBV19
CASSTGSYEQYF
>TRBJ2-3|TRBV9
CASSVVASGLTDTQYF
>TRBJ1-1|TRBV19
CASIKGPGGLGTEAFF
>TRBJ2-7|TRBV10-3
CAISEFGQGDYEQYF
>TRBJ1-3|TRBV19
CASHSGVSGNTIYF
>TRBJ2-1|TRBV29-1
CSVEDPRRGSPNEQFF
>TRBJ1-4|TRBV4-2
CASSQAYRSTNEKLFF
>TRBJ2-2|TRBV9
CASSASGGANTGELFF
>TRBJ2-1|TRBV7-8
CASSRGGNEQFF
>TRBJ2-5|TRBV6-4
CASSVDRVGTQYF
>TRBJ2-3|TRBV7-2
CASSSTGEKGAADTQYF
>TRBJ1-1|TRBV7-8
CASSFRKRIRTEAFF
>TRBJ1-1|TRBV10-3
CAISLGAGGTEAFF
>TRBJ2-3|TRBV2
CASSAGEATTDTQYF
>TRBJ1-4|TRBV25-1
CASSDNRGQGWEKLFF
>TRBJ2-3|TRBV19
CASSIEGTSTDTQYF
>TRBJ2-2|TRBV3-1/TRBV3-2
CASSPSSGGVRTGELFF
>TRBJ2-7|TRBV10-3
CAISEPVSSGGTYEQYF
>TRBJ1-1|TRBV28
CASSKPGTGDTEAFF
>TRBJ2-4|TRBV29-1
CSVVGGVTGVFKNIQYF
>TRBJ1-4|TRBV28
CASSWGQGLANEKLFF
>TRBJ1-5|TRBV6-4
CASSVETDQPQHF
>TRBJ2-1|TRBV20-1
CSASTTSGPYNEQFF